This TCR beta chain comes out of a study of T cell responses to AZD1222 COVID-19 vaccine. The assay was immunoSEQ multiplex PCR, and TCRdb's table has in-frame clones only and misses some. The table lists approximately 150,000 clones, about nine tenths of them singletons, with around 2.9% in the top ten. The sequence was collected from an adult in good health. The sequences come from peripheral blood, collected on day 0 of AZD1222 vaccination.

Written as DNA, the CDR3 is TGTGCCAGTAGTATGGGGGCAGGAGGGGGAGAGACCCAGTACTTC. This gives the protein CASSMGAGGGETQYF. This chain joins TRBV19 and TRBJ2-5, with D perhaps TRBD1 or TRBD2 (6 bases each). V lost 3 bases and J 4 bases, leaving 15 bases between the germline ends. The germline gives CDR1 LNHDA, CDR2 SQIVND (reference sequence). The CDR3 runs to 15 residues.